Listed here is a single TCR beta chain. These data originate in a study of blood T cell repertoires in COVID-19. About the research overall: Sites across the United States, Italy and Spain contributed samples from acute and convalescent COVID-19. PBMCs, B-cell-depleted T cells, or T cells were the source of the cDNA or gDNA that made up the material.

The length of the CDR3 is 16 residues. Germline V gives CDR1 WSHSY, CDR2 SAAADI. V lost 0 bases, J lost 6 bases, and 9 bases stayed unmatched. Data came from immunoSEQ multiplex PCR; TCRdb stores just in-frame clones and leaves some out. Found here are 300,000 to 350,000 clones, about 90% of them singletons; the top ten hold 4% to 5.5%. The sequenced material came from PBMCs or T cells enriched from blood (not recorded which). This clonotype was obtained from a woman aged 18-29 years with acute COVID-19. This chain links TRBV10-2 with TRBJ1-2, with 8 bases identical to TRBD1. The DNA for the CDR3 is TGCGCCAGCAGTGAGTCTACTTGGACAGGGACGGATGGCTACACCTTC. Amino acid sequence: CASSESTWTGTDGYTF.